This T cell receptor beta chain was observed in a study of T-cell memory formation after mild COVID-19. Overall study findings and caveats: Pre-infection memory held some responding clones, suggesting pre-existing cross-reactive T cells responded.

Details on this clonotype: Its specificity is not known.

One entry per CDR3 protein results from TCRdb running MiXCR on the 5' RACE reads. This table holds roughly 89,000 distinct CDR3 sequences, around 13% found once. The ends were cut back, 2 bases at V and 5 bases at J, with 15 bases in the middle. The CDR3 has 15 amino acids. The germline V gene has CDR1 SEHNR and CDR2 FQNEAQ (reference sequence). The rearrangement joins TRBV7-9 to TRBJ1-1; a weak D match, TRBD1 (6 bases). The source is an adult woman who had mild COVID-19 (a few samples of this study predate the infection). Cell type and time point are not known. The sequenced sample consisted of PBMCs or a T cell subset sorted from them (not recorded which). CDR3 sequence reads: CASSLQAGVITEAFF. The CDR3 DNA follows: TGTGCCAGCAGCTTACAAGCAGGGGTGATTACTGAAGCTTTCTTT.